This entry lists 17 T cell receptor beta chains sequenced from one sample in a study of blood T cells in healthy people across ages. A second 7 to 11 cycle PCR used barcoded and J-beta primers. MiXCR, run by TCRdb on the 5' RACE reads, gives a single entry per CDR3 protein. Of about 1 million distinct CDR3 sequences in the sample, about 23% are singletons; the top ten hold 0.65% to 0.95%. These data were also filed under a second study, of T cells of mothers and their children.

The sample comprised blood. All receptors come from a girl aged 2 to 10 in good health.

This clonotype has only a few counts. The chain couples TRBV3-1 to TRBJ1-1; a possible D gene is TRBD1 (5 bases). Trimming stripped 2 bases from V and 0 bases from J, with 7 bases between. This CDR3 has 14 residues. Germline V gene data show CDR1 as LGHDT and CDR2 as YNNKEL (reference sequence). The CDR3 loop is CASSQRTLNTEAFF. The CDR3, as DNA: TGTGCCAGCAGCCAAAGGACATTGAACACTGAAGCTTTCTTT.

This clonotype was counted only a few times. The chain joins TRBV7-9 to TRBJ2-5, with D perhaps being TRBD1 or TRBD2 (6 bases each). The V gene lost 1 base and the J gene lost 4 bases, with 19 bases spanning the gap. The CDR3 has 17 amino acids. Germline lookup yields CDR1 SEHNR and CDR2 FQNEAQ (reference sequence). Here the CDR3 DNA reads TGTGCCAGCAGCTTAGTTGGTACAGGGAGGCACCCAGAGACCCAGTACTTC. It translates to CASSLVGTGRHPETQYF. Full variable domain (remainder filled in from reference TRBV7-9 and TRBJ2-5): DTGVSQNPRHKITKRGQNVTFRCDPISEHNRLYWYRQTLGQGPEFLTYFQNEAQLEKSRLLSDRFSAERPKGSFSTLEIQRTEQGDSAMYLCASSLVGTGRHPETQYFGPGTRLLVL.

In its sample, this clonotype was seen a few times. The V and J genes are TRBV28 and TRBJ1-4; 9 bases map to TRBD1. The V and J ends lost 5 bases and 12 bases, in that order; junction bases with no gene match: 10. The germline CDR1 and CDR2 sequences are MDHEN and SYDVKM. CDR3 size: 14 residues. CDR3 protein: CASSHRDRVFQLFF. The CDR3 bases are TGTGCCAGCAGTCACCGGGACAGGGTCTTTCAACTGTTTTTT.

Ten or more counts support this clonotype. The J gene is TRBJ2-6, the V gene TRBV28; D is undetermined. V dropped 0 bases and J dropped 0 bases, with 3 bases sitting between them. Germline V gene data show CDR1 as MDHEN and CDR2 as SYDVKM. The CDR3 has 15 residues. CDR3 region: CASSLWGSGANVLTF. CDR3 coding DNA: TGTGCCAGCAGTTTATGGGGCTCTGGGGCCAACGTCCTGACTTTC.

The chain employs TRBV12-5 and TRBJ2-1, with D tentatively TRBD1 (5 bases). Trimming took 1 base from V and 4 from J, leaving 8 bases between them. The CDR3 totals 14 residues. Germline V lookup: CDR1 LGHNT, CDR2 FRNRAP. CDR3 protein: CASGLAAGYNEQFF. The CDR3 DNA is TGTGCTAGTGGTTTGGCAGCAGGGTACAATGAGCAGTTCTTC. The full variable domain, with the rest looked up from reference TRBV12-5 and TRBJ2-1, is DARVTQTPRHKVTEMGQEVTMRCQPILGHNTVFWYRQTMMQGLELLAYFRNRAPLDDSGMPKDRFSAEMPDATLATLKIQPSEPRDSAVYFCASGLAAGYNEQFFGPGTRLTVL.

The genes are TRBV27 and TRBJ2-1; D is undetermined. The CDR3 runs to 15 residues. The V end lost 3 bases, the J end lost 3 bases, and 12 bases lay between the germline ends. Germline CDR1 is MNHEY and CDR2 is SMNVEV (reference sequence). The CDR3 loop reads CASSLSLLNYNEQFF. The CDR3 bases are TGTGCCAGCAGTTTGAGTCTACTGAACTACAATGAGCAGTTCTTC.

The chain is built from TRBV7-2 and TRBJ2-3, with TRBD2 identical over 8 bases. From germline, CDR1 is SGHTA and CDR2 FQGNSA. CDR3 length equals 16 residues. The V and J ends lost 6 bases and 2 bases, in that order; junction bases with no gene match: 10. This chain's CDR3 is CASSTQGSGVTDTQYF. The CDR3 DNA follows: TGTGCCAGCAGTACCCAGGGTAGCGGGGTCACAGATACGCAGTATTTT.

V gene TRBV12-3 or TRBV12-4 combines with J gene TRBJ2-5; D is unclear. The J call is doubtful: the DNA matches TRBJ2-7 better. The CDR3 has 13 amino acids. This CDR3 reads CATRKSESYEQYF. For the CDR3, the DNA is TGTGCCACCCGGAAATCCGAAAGCTACGAGCAGTACTTC.

This clonotype was observed a handful of times. The rearrangement uses TRBV7-9 and TRBJ2-6; perhaps TRBD2 as D (6 bases). Trimming left V 5 bases short and J 4 bases short, with 21 bases between. Germline CDR1 is SEHNR and CDR2 is FQNEAQ (reference sequence). The CDR3 length is 18 residues. In DNA, the CDR3 is TGTGCCAGCAGCCCGTGGGCTAACGGGAGACCCGGGGCCAACGTCCTGACTTTC. Its translation is CASSPWANGRPGANVLTF. The full variable domain, completed using reference TRBV7-9 and TRBJ2-6, is DTGVSQNPRHKITKRGQNVTFRCDPISEHNRLYWYRQTLGQGPEFLTYFQNEAQLEKSRLLSDRFSAERPKGSFSTLEIQRTEQGDSAMYLCASSPWANGRPGANVLTFGAGSRLTVL.

This chain joins TRBV20-1 and TRBJ1-4; D gene ambiguous. Trimming cost V 6 bases and J 0 bases, with 11 bases left between them. CDR1 is DFQATT and CDR2 is SNEGSKA in the germline V gene (reference sequence). The CDR3 runs to 14 residues. For the CDR3, the DNA is TGCAGTGCCGCGGACGGGGCAACTAATGAAAAACTGTTTTTT. It translates to CSAADGATNEKLFF.

V and J are TRBV29-1 and TRBJ2-1; the match to TRBD1 covers 9 bases. There are 13 residues in the CDR3. Germline V lookup: CDR1 SQVTM, CDR2 ANQGSEA. The V segment lost 4 bases and the J segment 8 bases; nucleotides outside the gene matches: 6. The DNA of the CDR3 is TGCAGCGTTGTGGACAGGGGAGGAGATGAGCAGTTCTTC. Translation: CSVVDRGGDEQFF.

With respect to this clonotype: The junction does not match germline at one end; this may be a read error. V usage is TRBV28 and J usage is TRBJ1-2; D uncertain. The CDR3 loop spans 13 amino acids. Germline CDR1 and CDR2: MDHEN and SYDVKM. The CDR3 DNA reads TGCGCCACCATCGATCAGTCCTACTATGGCTACACCTTC. Amino acids: CATIDQSYYGYTF.

V is TRBV2 and J is TRBJ1-3; D is unclear. CDR3 size: 14 residues. From germline, CDR1 is SNHLY and CDR2 FYNNEI. V was cut by 8 bases and J by 0 bases, with 11 bases left in between. CDR3 in amino acids: CASERDISGNTIYF. DNA for the CDR3: TGTGCCAGCGAGCGTGATATCTCTGGAAACACCATATATTTT.

The chain carries TRBV5-6 and TRBJ1-6; D is perhaps TRBD1 (5 bases). The CDR3 totals 15 residues. V dropped 3 bases and J dropped 3 bases, with 10 bases sitting between them. The V gene's germline CDR1 is SGHDT and CDR2 YYEEEE. The CDR3 spells CASSSGGFYNSPLHF. The CDR3 nucleotides read TGTGCCAGCAGCTCTGGGGGTTTCTATAATTCACCCCTCCACTTT.

This clonotype has a handful of counts. The CDR3 carries no conserved terminal phenylalanine or tryptophan, so it likely arises from a read error. The rearrangement links TRBV2 to TRBJ2-3, with D possibly being TRBD1 (5 bases). Germline V gives CDR1 SNHLY, CDR2 FYNNEI. The CDR3 contains 16 residues. Trimming cost V 5 bases and J 3 bases, with 18 bases left between them. Here the CDR3 reads CASSKDRSRWTDTQYL. Written as DNA, the CDR3 is TGTGCCAGCAGTAAAGACAGATCCCGTTGGACAGATACGCAGTATCTT.

This clonotype showed up just a few times. The V call is TRBV10-3, the J call TRBJ2-7; D is tentatively TRBD1 or TRBD2 (5 bases each). The germline CDR1 and CDR2 sequences are ENHRY and SYGVKD. V lost 6 bases and J lost 5, with 11 bases in between. This CDR3 comprises 12 residues. The CDR3 region is CAIRGVGDEQYF. The CDR3 region has the DNA TGTGCCATCAGGGGAGTAGGGGACGAGCAGTACTTC.

This clonotype has just a few counts. The chain carries TRBV20-1 and TRBJ1-5; TRBD1 aligns across 10 bases. There are 14 residues in the CDR3. Looked up from germline, CDR1 is DFQATT and CDR2 is SNEGSKA (reference sequence). The junction had 10 bases not matched to a gene; V was cut back by 3 bases and J by 11 bases. The CDR3 region is CSARRDRGSQSQHF. CDR3 nucleotides: TGCAGTGCTAGGCGGGACAGGGGTTCCCAGTCCCAGCATTTT.